This entry describes one T cell receptor (beta chain). This sample stems from a study of blood T cell repertoires in COVID-19. Overall study context: COVID-19 samples, acute and convalescent, were from the United States, Italy and Spain. T cells, B-cell-depleted T cells, or PBMCs provided the cDNA or gDNA that served as material.

This CDR3 is 13 amino acids long. The germline V and J ends were trimmed by 4 bases and 5 bases, with 12 bases remaining between them. Germline-derived CDR1 and CDR2 are SGDLS and YYNGEE. In the source study's methods: Reference gene primer amplification gave estimated nucleated cell counts. The assay was immunoSEQ multiplex PCR, and TCRdb's table has in-frame clones only and misses some. From that table come the V and J calls and clone size; the DNA was used to work out D and trimming. The table lists about 130,000 clones, 85% of them singletons. The gene calls are TRBV9 and TRBJ1-1; D call uncertain. Sequencing used peripheral blood. This TCR came from an elderly woman with acute or convalescent COVID-19. The CDR3 DNA reads as TGTGCCAGCAGCAAACAGCCCGTTACTGAAGCTTTCTTT. It codes for CASSKQPVTEAFF.